This T cell receptor beta chain emerged from a study of blood T cells in healthy people across ages. Germline V gene lookup returns CDR1 DFQATT and CDR2 SNEGSKA (reference sequence). Trimming removed 2 bases at V and 5 bases at J, with 9 bases between. The length of the CDR3 is 12 residues. It was with a sample-barcoded 5' primer and a J-beta primer mix that a second PCR of about 6 to 12 cycles was run. TCRdb reprocessed the 5' RACE reads via MiXCR and lists one record per CDR3 protein. The sample shows 1.8 million or so distinct CDR3 sequences, around 40% of them seen only once. This clonotype has only a few counts.

This receptor was taken from a human donor in good health. Sequenced: blood. The V and J genes are TRBV20-1 and TRBJ2-5, with a tentative D call TRBD2 (6 bases). CDR3 sequence: CSARRGFETQYF. CDR3 bases: TGCAGTGCTAGACGGGGGTTTGAGACCCAGTACTTC.